Listed below are T cell receptor beta chains from one sample, sequenced in a study of blood T cell repertoires in COVID-19. The method was immunoSEQ multiplex PCR; TCRdb's version includes in-frame clones alone and lacks a portion of them. The sample has 90,000 to 120,000 clones; around 82% are singletons. The sequencing input was peripheral blood. The receptors come from a human donor in a cohort sampled during active COVID-19. CDR3s include the opening cysteine and the closing phenylalanine or tryptophan. D genes are given only for firm matches. The size field is filled for only some rows; it gives once, few, many or a size class.

TRBV24-1	-	-	TRBJ1-6	CATSDSSGHYNSPLHF	TGTGCCACCAGTGATTCTAGCGGACACTATAATTCACCCCTCCACTTT
TRBV2	few	-	TRBJ2-3	CASSDSGRLGTDTQYF	TGTGCCAGCAGTGATAGTGGCAGGTTGGGCACAGATACGCAGTATTTT
TRBV29-1	-	-	TRBJ1-1	CSVREAEAFF	TGCAGCGTACGGGAGGCAGAAGCTTTCTTT
TRBV4-3	-	TRBD2	TRBJ2-5	CASSQRSPEPSSGNLETQYF	TGCGCCAGCAGCCAAAGATCGCCGGAACCGTCTAGCGGGAATTTGGAGACCCAGTACTTC
TRBV4-1	-	TRBD1	TRBJ2-7	CASSQTTTGGPYEQYF	TGCGCCAGCAGCCAGACGACGACAGGGGGCCCCTACGAGCAGTACTTC
TRBV5-4	-	TRBD2	TRBJ2-1	CASSLDGGGSYNEQFF	TGTGCCAGCAGCTTGGATGGCGGGGGCTCCTACAATGAGCAGTTCTTC
TRBV24-1	-	-	TRBJ1-1	CATSDFRATEAFF	TGTGCCACCAGTGATTTCAGGGCTACTGAAGCTTTCTTT
TRBV7-2	few	-	TRBJ1-5	CASSSGHPNQPQHF	TGTGCCAGCAGCTCGGGACACCCTAATCAGCCCCAGCATTTT
TRBV10-2	-	TRBD2	TRBJ2-5	CASRGGETQYF	TGCGCCAGCCGCGGGGGGGAGACCCAGTACTTC
TRBV5-1	-	TRBD1	TRBJ2-7	CASSLDRGWYEQYF	TGCGCCAGCAGCTTGGACAGGGGCTGGTACGAGCAGTACTTC
TRBV19	-	-	TRBJ1-3	CASMGISVSGNTIYF	TGTGCCAGTATGGGCATTAGTGTCTCTGGAAACACCATATATTTT
TRBV6-5	-	-	TRBJ2-6	CASSYSSGFGANVLTF	TGTGCCAGCAGTTACTCTTCGGGGTTCGGGGCCAACGTCCTGACTTTC
TRBV27	-	-	TRBJ1-1	CASSFQGKPEAFF	TGTGCCAGCAGTTTTCAGGGTAAGCCTGAAGCTTTCTTT
TRBV18	-	TRBD1	TRBJ1-5	CASSPNTGGNQPQHF	TGTGCCAGCTCACCAAATACAGGGGGGAATCAGCCCCAGCATTTT
TRBV5-4	-	TRBD2	TRBJ2-1	CASSLGSGLAWGEQFF	TGTGCCAGCAGCTTGGGGAGCGGACTAGCCTGGGGGGAGCAGTTCTTC
TRBV5-4	-	-	TRBJ2-1	CASSFEGPHHEQFF	TGTGCCAGCAGCTTTGAGGGCCCACACCATGAGCAGTTCTTC
TRBV28	-	-	TRBJ2-4	CASRAGGRAVAKNIQYF	TGTGCCAGCAGGGCCGGGGGGCGGGCCGTAGCCAAAAACATTCAGTACTTC
TRBV6-6	-	-	TRBJ2-7	CASKPTSYEQYF	TGTGCCAGCAAACCTACTAGCTACGAGCAGTACTTC
TRBV7-9	-	TRBD2	TRBJ2-3	CASSLSVAGRDTQYF	TGTGCCAGCAGCTTAAGCGTAGCGGGACGGGATACGCAGTATTTT
TRBV27	-	TRBD1	TRBJ2-2	CASRLQGTGELFF	TGTGCCAGCAGGCTACAGGGGACCGGGGAGCTGTTTTTT
TRBV6-1	-	TRBD1	TRBJ1-2	CASSEYDRGVYGYTF	TGTGCCAGCAGTGAATACGACAGGGGGGTTTATGGCTACACCTTC
TRBV3-1/TRBV3-2	few	-	TRBJ2-3	CASSQGASDTQYF	TGTGCCAGCAGCCAAGGGGCGTCTGATACGCAGTATTTT
TRBV7-3	-	-	TRBJ1-6	CASSLQGQGSPLHF	TGTGCCAGCAGCTTACAGGGGCAGGGTTCACCCCTCCACTTT
TRBV12-5	-	TRBD1	TRBJ1-1	CASGSDRGYVEAFF	TGTGCTAGTGGTTCGGACAGGGGGTATGTTGAAGCTTTCTTT
TRBV18	-	TRBD1	TRBJ2-7	CASSDAGTEGYEQYF	TGTGCCAGCTCAGATGCCGGGACAGAGGGATACGAGCAGTACTTC
TRBV27	-	-	TRBJ2-5	CASSLHGGAGETQYF	TGTGCCAGCAGTTTACATGGGGGCGCGGGTGAGACCCAGTACTTC
TRBV9	-	TRBD2	TRBJ2-5	CASSVGLAGANGETQYF	TGTGCCAGCAGCGTAGGACTAGCGGGGGCTAATGGAGAGACCCAGTACTTC
TRBV5-1	-	-	TRBJ2-5	CASSVGPGQETQYF	TGCGCCAGCAGCGTGGGGCCAGGCCAAGAGACCCAGTACTTC
TRBV6-5	-	TRBD1	TRBJ1-5	CASRNGQEINQPQHF	TGTGCCAGCAGAAATGGACAGGAGATCAATCAGCCCCAGCATTTT
TRBV4-3	-	-	TRBJ1-1	CASSQVGGLRTEAFF	TGCGCCAGCAGCCAAGTAGGGGGATTGCGGACTGAAGCTTTCTTT
TRBV6-4	once	-	TRBJ1-2	CASRADGYGYTF	TGTGCCAGCAGAGCGGACGGATATGGCTACACCTTC
TRBV5-4	-	TRBD1	TRBJ2-5	CASSRQGAGLETQYF	TGTGCCAGCAGCCGACAGGGGGCAGGATTAGAGACCCAGTACTTC
TRBV3-1/TRBV3-2	-	-	TRBJ2-7	CASSQRDEQYF	TGTGCCAGCAGCCAACGGGACGAGCAGTACTTC
TRBV14	few	-	TRBJ1-6	CASSQTRGPLHF	TGTGCCAGCAGCCAAACGAGAGGACCCCTCCACTTT
TRBV13	-	-	TRBJ1-1	CASSGLSGQKNTEAFF	TGTGCCAGCAGCGGGTTATCTGGACAAAAGAACACTGAAGCTTTCTTT